Below, 13 T cell receptor beta chains from the same sample are listed, as sequenced in a study of cytomegalovirus exposure and HLA in healthy donors. Amplification used 60 Vbeta primers and 13 Jbeta primers. The repertoire was sequenced with immunoSEQ multiplex PCR; TCRdb's copy has only in-frame clones and lacks some. The data show around 130,000 clones, approximately 82% seen once. Sequencing was carried out using PBMCs. All receptors derive from a boy aged 2 to 10 in good health and CMV-seronegative.

V usage is TRBV6-5 and J usage is TRBJ1-1; a weak D match, TRBD1 (5 bases). The CDR3 runs 15 residues. CDR1 is MNHEY and CDR2 is SVGAGI in the germline V gene. With 8 bases removed from V and 1 base from J, the gap between germline ends came to 17 bases. DNA of the CDR3: TGTGCCAGCCACAGCGGGGCAGTTGGGAACACTGAAGCTTTCTTT. Amino acids: CASHSGAVGNTEAFF.

This chain connects TRBV15 to TRBJ2-7; 12 bases map to TRBD2. The CDR3 contains 15 residues. V was clipped by 3 bases and J by 0 bases; unmatched bases: 0. CDR1 is LNHNV, CDR2 YYDKDF, per germline (reference sequence). DNA for the CDR3: TGTGCCACCAGCAGGACTAGCGGGAGCTCCTACGAGCAGTACGTC. It is translated as CATSRTSGSSYEQYV.

In its sample, this clone was seen once. The chain recombines TRBV15 with TRBJ2-7; 7 nucleotides agree with TRBD1. This CDR3 spans 15 amino acids. The germline CDR1 and CDR2 sequences are LNHNV and YYDKDF (reference sequence). Trimming cost V 1 base and J 2 bases; bases outside gene matches: 5. The chain's CDR3 is CATSRGSGTAYEQYF. CDR3 bases: TGTGCCACCAGCAGAGGCTCCGGGACAGCCTACGAGCAGTACTTC.

This chain links TRBV5-1 with TRBJ2-7, with D unresolved. Germline V CDR1 and CDR2: SGHRS, YFSETQ. This CDR3 comprises 13 residues. Trimming shortened V by 3 bases and J by 4 bases, and 11 bases separated the two germline ends. This CDR3 is CASSSHFAYEQYF. In DNA form, the CDR3 reads TGCGCCAGCAGCTCTCACTTCGCTTACGAGCAGTACTTC. Full variable domain (missing parts from reference TRBV5-1 and TRBJ2-7): KAGVTQTPRYLIKTRGQQVTLSCSPISGHRSVSWYQQTPGQGLQFLFEYFSETQRNKGNFPGRFSGRQFSNSRSEMNVSTLELGDSALYLCASSSHFAYEQYFGPGTRLTVT.

This clone has just a few counts. The sample holds other DNA sequences that translate to the same CDR3. The chain employs TRBV6-1 and TRBJ1-1, with D possibly being TRBD1 (5 bases). CDR3 length equals 13 residues. Per germline, CDR1 MNHNS and CDR2 SASEGT. The V gene lost 3 bases and the J gene lost 1 base, with 6 bases spanning the gap. The chain's CDR3 is CASSDRENTEAFF. The CDR3 DNA sequence: TGTGCCAGCAGTGACAGGGAGAACACTGAAGCTTTCTTT.

For this clone: An end of the junction does not agree with germline; a read error may underlie this. The gene calls are TRBV6-1 and TRBJ2-5; TRBD2 matches at 8 bases. The CDR3 has 16 residues. Looked up from germline, CDR1 is MNHNS and CDR2 is SASEGT. CDR3 bases: TGTGCCAGCAGTGAATACAGCGGGGGATCCCAAGAGGCCCAGTACTTC. It translates to CASSEYSGGSQEAQYF.

The chain has TRBV6-5 and TRBJ1-1; unclear D gene. Trimming left V 6 bases short and J 0 bases short, with 8 bases between. Germline CDR1 and CDR2: MNHEY and SVGAGI. This CDR3 spans 13 amino acids. The CDR3 sequence: CASSSTVNTEAFF. CDR3 nucleotides: TGTGCCAGCAGCTCAACAGTGAACACTGAAGCTTTCTTT.

The chain joins TRBV5-4 to TRBJ2-1, with 7 bases lining up with TRBD1. V shed 4 bases, J shed 9 bases, and the junction held 10 bases outside the gene matches. The V gene's germline CDR1 is SGHNT and CDR2 YYREEE (reference sequence). The length of the CDR3 is 14 residues. CDR3: CASSIGTAPSEQFF. CDR3 DNA sequence: TGTGCCAGCAGCATCGGGACAGCGCCTAGTGAGCAGTTCTTC.

The chain employs TRBV7-9 and TRBJ2-7; 8 bases are shared with TRBD1. Looked up from germline, CDR1 is SEHNR and CDR2 is FQNEAQ (reference sequence). V shed 5 bases and J 0 bases; nucleotides not matched to a gene: 15. This CDR3 is built from 18 residues. The CDR3 sequence: CASSPLPQAGGSSYEQYF. The CDR3 DNA follows: TGTGCCAGCAGCCCTCTGCCTCAGGCAGGGGGCAGCTCCTACGAGCAGTACTTC.

The count of this clone is one. The chain carries TRBV29-1 and TRBJ2-1, with 7 bases matching TRBD2. V shed 3 bases, J shed 5 bases, and the junction held 1 base outside the gene matches. Germline-derived CDR1 and CDR2 are SQVTM and ANQGSEA. The CDR3 sequence is 12 residues long. In DNA, the CDR3 is TGCAGCGTTGAGGGGGGGAACAATGAGCAGTTCTTC. Protein product: CSVEGGNNEQFF.

The chain joins TRBV6-6 to TRBJ1-5; D possibly corresponds to TRBD1 (5 bases). Germline lookup yields CDR1 MNHNY and CDR2 SVGAGI (reference sequence). The CDR3 sequence is 16 residues long. Trimming cost V 6 bases and J 1 base, with 16 bases left between them. The CDR3 here is CASSSNSWTSNQPQHF. The DNA for the CDR3 is TGTGCCAGCAGCTCAAATTCCTGGACAAGCAATCAGCCCCAGCATTTT.

The J gene is TRBJ1-2, the V gene TRBV6-5, with no clear D. The V end lost 6 bases, the J end lost 0 bases, and 8 bases lay between the germline ends. Germline lookup yields CDR1 MNHEY and CDR2 SVGAGI. This CDR3 has 13 amino acids. The CDR3: CASRPSTNYGYTF. The CDR3, as DNA: TGTGCCAGCAGACCTAGTACTAACTATGGCTACACCTTC.

Only one count was recorded for this clone. The CDR3: CASSTDKASGEINIQYF. DNA of the CDR3: TGTGCCAGCAGCACCGACAAGGCGTCGGGGGAAATAAACATTCAGTACTTC. The chain has TRBV2 and TRBJ2-4; D perhaps matches TRBD2 (6 bases). The CDR3 has 17 residues. V was shortened by 6 bases and J by 6 bases, with 24 bases between the two germline ends. CDR1 SNHLY and CDR2 FYNNEI come from the germline V gene.